Each of the 8 T cell receptor beta chains below was sequenced from the same sample in a study of T cells after posttransplantation cyclophosphamide. Sequenced by immunoSEQ multiplex PCR; TCRdb stores in-frame clones only, minus some. The sample counts almost 35,000 clones, none seen once; the ten largest own less than 7.5%. Sample: PBMCs. The source of these receptors is a woman aged 45-65 years in good health and a related stem cell transplant donor.

This clone has a count of ten or more. The J gene is TRBJ2-1, the V gene TRBV10-3, with 9 positions matching TRBD2. This CDR3 is built from 16 residues. V lost 4 bases to trimming and J lost 7 bases; unmatched junction nucleotides: 11. Germline values: CDR1 ENHRY, CDR2 SYGVKD. CDR3 sequence (DNA): TGTGCCATCAGTGGGAGGCCGGCGGGAGGGCCGAATGAGCAGTTCTTC. Translating gives CAISGRPAGGPNEQFF.

This clone was seen ten or more times. The chain recombines TRBV9 with TRBJ2-1; D is undetermined. The CDR3 totals 14 residues. Germline assignment: CDR1 SGDLS and CDR2 YYNGEE. Trimming left V 1 base short and J 8 bases short, with 13 bases between. The CDR3 coding sequence is TGTGCCAGCAGCGTAACTGAGCAATTGGATGAGCAGTTCTTC. It encodes CASSVTEQLDEQFF.

The chain has TRBV29-1 and TRBJ1-2; TRBD1 is a possible D gene (6 bases). V was shortened by 5 bases and J by 4 bases, with 14 bases between the two germline ends. Germline assignment: CDR1 SQVTM and CDR2 ANQGSEA. The CDR3 has 13 residues. The CDR3 reads CSVNNRVAYGYTF. Here the CDR3 DNA reads TGCAGCGTTAACAACAGGGTGGCCTATGGCTACACCTTC.

This clone was recorded many times. The rearrangement links TRBV27 to TRBJ1-1; TRBD1 might be the D (6 bases). The V end lost 3 bases, the J end lost 5 bases, and 10 bases lay between the germline ends. This CDR3 has 13 residues. CDR1 MNHEY and CDR2 SMNVEV come from the germline V gene (reference sequence). The CDR3 nucleotides read TGTGCCAGCAGTTTGGGAAGGGGGACTGAAGCTTTCTTT. It encodes CASSLGRGTEAFF.

In its sample, this clone was seen a few times. The chain employs TRBV4-1 and TRBJ1-6; possible D gene TRBD1, 6 bases. The CDR3 is 16 amino acids. V gave up 4 bases and J gave up 6 bases, with 16 bases separating them. The germline V gene encodes CDR1 MGHRA and CDR2 YSYEKL. The CDR3 DNA reads as TGCGCCAGCAGCCCACAACAGGGTCCACCTAATTCACCCCTCCACTTT. It is translated as CASSPQQGPPNSPLHF.

This clone was seen many times. V is TRBV5-1 and J is TRBJ2-1; a possible D gene is TRBD2 (6 bases). There are 15 residues in the CDR3. V was pared by 1 base and J by 4 bases, with 12 bases between. Germline CDR1 and CDR2: SGHRS and YFSETQ. The chain's CDR3 is CASSLIAEGYNEQFF. The DNA for the CDR3 is TGCGCCAGCAGCTTGATAGCGGAAGGTTACAATGAGCAGTTCTTC.

This clone was found many times. This chain connects TRBV11-2 to TRBJ1-1, with D tentatively TRBD1 (6 bases). The CDR3 has 15 residues. Trimming pared 5 bases from V and 0 bases from J, leaving 13 bases between. Germline values: CDR1 SGHAT, CDR2 FQNNGV. The CDR3: CASSPGQFMNTEAFF. Written as DNA, the CDR3 is TGTGCCAGCAGCCCCGGACAGTTCATGAACACTGAAGCTTTCTTT. The full variable domain, with the rest looked up from reference TRBV11-2 and TRBJ1-1, is EAGVAQSPRYKIIEKRQSVAFWCNPISGHATLYWYQQILGQGPKLLIQFQNNGVVDDSQLPKDRFSAERLKGVDSTLKIQPAKLEDSAVYLCASSPGQFMNTEAFFGQGTRLTVV.

This clone was counted many times. V usage is TRBV7-9 and J usage is TRBJ2-5, with 14 positions matching TRBD2. Germline V gene sequence: CDR1 SEHNR, CDR2 FQNEAQ (reference sequence). V was clipped by 6 bases and J by 5 bases; unmatched bases: 11. The CDR3 has 17 residues. The CDR3 sequence is CASSQGLAGVWLETQYF. The CDR3 DNA is TGTGCCAGCAGTCAGGGACTAGCGGGAGTTTGGTTGGAGACCCAGTACTTC.